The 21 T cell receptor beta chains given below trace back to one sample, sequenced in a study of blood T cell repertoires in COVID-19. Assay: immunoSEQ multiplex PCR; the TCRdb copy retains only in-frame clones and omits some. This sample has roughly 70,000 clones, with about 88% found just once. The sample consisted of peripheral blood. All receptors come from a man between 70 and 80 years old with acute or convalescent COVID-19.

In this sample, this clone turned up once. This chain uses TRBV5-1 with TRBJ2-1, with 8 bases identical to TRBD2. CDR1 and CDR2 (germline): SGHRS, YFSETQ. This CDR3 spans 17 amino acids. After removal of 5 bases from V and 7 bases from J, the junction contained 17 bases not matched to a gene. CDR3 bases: TGCGCCAGCAGTCTAGAACTAGCGGCCTCTACTAGAAATGAGCAGTTCTTC. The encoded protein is CASSLELAASTRNEQFF.

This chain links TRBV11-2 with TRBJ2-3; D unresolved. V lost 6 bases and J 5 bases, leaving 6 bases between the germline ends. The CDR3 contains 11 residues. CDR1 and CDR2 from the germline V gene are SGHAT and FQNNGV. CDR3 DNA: TGTGCCAGCAGTCCGAGAGATACGCAGTATTTT. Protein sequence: CASSPRDTQYF.

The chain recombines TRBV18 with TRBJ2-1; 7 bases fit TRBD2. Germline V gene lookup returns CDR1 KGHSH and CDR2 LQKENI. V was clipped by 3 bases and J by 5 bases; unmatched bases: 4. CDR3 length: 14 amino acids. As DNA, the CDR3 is TGTGCCAGCTCACCTGAAGCGGGGAACAATGAGCAGTTCTTC. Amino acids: CASSPEAGNNEQFF.

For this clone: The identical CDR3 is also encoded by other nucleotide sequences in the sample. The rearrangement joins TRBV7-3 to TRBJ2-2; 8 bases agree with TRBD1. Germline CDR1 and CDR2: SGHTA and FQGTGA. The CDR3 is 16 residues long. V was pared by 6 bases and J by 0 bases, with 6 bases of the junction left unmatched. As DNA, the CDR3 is TGTGCCAGCAGATCCGGGACAGGACCGAACACCGGGGAGCTGTTTTTT. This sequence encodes CASRSGTGPNTGELFF.

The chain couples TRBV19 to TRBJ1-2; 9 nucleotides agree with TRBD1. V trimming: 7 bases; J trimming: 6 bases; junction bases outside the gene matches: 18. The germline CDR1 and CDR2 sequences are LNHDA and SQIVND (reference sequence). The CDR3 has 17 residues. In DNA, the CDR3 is TGTGCCAGTACCACACAGTATCGGGACAGGGAAAGGCATGGCTACACCTTC. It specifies CASTTQYRDRERHGYTF.

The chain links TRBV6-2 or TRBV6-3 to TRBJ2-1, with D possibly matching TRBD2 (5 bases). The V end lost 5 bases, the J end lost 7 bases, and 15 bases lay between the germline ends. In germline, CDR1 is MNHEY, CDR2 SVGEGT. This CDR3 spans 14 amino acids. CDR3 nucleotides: TGTGCCAGCAGTGACCGGGCCCGAGGGAATGAGCAGTTCTTC. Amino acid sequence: CASSDRARGNEQFF.

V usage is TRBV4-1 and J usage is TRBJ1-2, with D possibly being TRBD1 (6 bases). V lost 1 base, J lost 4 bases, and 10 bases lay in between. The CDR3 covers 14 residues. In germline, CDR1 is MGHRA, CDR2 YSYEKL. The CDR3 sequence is CASSQGTALYGYTF. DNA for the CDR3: TGCGCCAGCAGCCAAGGGACAGCCCTCTATGGCTACACCTTC.

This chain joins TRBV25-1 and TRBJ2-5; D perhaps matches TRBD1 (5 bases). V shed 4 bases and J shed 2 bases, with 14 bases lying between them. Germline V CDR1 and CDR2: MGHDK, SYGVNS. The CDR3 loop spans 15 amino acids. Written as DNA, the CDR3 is TGTGCCAGCAGTGGCCAGGGCCTCAATCAAGAGACCCAGTACTTC. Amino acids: CASSGQGLNQETQYF.

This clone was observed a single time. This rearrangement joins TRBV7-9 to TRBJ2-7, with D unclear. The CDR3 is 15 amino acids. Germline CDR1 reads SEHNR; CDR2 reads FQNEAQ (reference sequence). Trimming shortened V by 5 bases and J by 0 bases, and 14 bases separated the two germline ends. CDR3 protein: CASSNPSRTSYEQYF. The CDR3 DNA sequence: TGTGCCAGCAGCAATCCGAGCCGAACCTCCTACGAGCAGTACTTC.

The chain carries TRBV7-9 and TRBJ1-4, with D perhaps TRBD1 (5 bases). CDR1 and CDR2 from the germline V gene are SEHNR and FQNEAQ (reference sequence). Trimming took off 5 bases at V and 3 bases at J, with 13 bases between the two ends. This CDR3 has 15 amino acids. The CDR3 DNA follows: TGTGCCAGCAGCGTCCTGGGGGGGTCTAATGAAAAACTGTTTTTT. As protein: CASSVLGGSNEKLFF.

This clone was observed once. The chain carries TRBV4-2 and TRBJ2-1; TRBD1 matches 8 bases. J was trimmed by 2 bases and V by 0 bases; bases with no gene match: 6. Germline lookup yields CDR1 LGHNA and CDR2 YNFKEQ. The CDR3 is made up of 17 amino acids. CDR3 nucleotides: TGTGCCAGCAGCCAAGATATTACAGGGGGGACCTACAATGAGCAGTTCTTC. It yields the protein CASSQDITGGTYNEQFF.

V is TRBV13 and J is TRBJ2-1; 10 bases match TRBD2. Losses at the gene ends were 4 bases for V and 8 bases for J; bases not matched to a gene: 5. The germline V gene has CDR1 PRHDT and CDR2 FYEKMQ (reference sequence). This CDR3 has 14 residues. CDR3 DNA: TGTGCCAGCAGCTCTCAAGCGGGGGGGGATGAGCAGTTCTTC. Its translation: CASSSQAGGDEQFF.

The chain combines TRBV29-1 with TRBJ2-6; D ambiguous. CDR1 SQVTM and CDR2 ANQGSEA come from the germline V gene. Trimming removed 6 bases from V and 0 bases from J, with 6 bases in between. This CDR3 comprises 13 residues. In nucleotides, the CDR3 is TGCAGCGTAGCCGTCTCTGGGGCCAACGTCCTGACTTTC. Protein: CSVAVSGANVLTF.

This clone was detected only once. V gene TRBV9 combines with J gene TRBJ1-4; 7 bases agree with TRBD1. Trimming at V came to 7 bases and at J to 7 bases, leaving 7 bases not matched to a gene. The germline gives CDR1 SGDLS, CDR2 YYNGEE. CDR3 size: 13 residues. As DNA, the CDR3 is TGTGCCAGCGGCGAGGGGACAGCTGAAAAACTGTTTTTT. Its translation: CASGEGTAEKLFF.

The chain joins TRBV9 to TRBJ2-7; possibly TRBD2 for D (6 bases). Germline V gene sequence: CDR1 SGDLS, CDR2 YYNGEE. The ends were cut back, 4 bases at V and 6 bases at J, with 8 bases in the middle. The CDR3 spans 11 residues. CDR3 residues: CASSIGGEQYF. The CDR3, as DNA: TGTGCCAGCAGCATCGGGGGCGAGCAGTACTTC.

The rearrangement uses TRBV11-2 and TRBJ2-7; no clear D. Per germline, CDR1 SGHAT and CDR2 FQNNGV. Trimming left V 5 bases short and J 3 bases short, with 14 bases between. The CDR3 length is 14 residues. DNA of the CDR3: TGTGCCAGCAGCCTCCGGGTTGCTATCTACGAGCAGTACTTC. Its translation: CASSLRVAIYEQYF.

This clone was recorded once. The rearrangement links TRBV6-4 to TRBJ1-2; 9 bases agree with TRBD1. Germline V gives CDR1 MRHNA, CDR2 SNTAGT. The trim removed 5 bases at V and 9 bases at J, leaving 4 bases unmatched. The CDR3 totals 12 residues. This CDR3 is CASSPGTGSYTF. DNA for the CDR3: TGTGCCAGCAGTCCCGGGACAGGGAGCTACACCTTC.

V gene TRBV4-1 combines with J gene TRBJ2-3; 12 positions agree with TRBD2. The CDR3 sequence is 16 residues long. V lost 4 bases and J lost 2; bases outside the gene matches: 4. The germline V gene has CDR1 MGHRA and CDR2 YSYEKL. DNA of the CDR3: TGCGCCAGCAGCCTTGGGACTAGCGGGCTCACAGATACGCAGTATTTT. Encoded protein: CASSLGTSGLTDTQYF.

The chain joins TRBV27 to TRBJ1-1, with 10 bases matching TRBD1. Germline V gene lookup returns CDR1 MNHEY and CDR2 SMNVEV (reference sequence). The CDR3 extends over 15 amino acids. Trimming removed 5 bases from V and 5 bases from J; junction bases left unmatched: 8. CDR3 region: CASSRGQGTATEAFF. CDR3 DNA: TGTGCCAGCAGTAGGGGACAGGGGACGGCAACTGAAGCTTTCTTT.

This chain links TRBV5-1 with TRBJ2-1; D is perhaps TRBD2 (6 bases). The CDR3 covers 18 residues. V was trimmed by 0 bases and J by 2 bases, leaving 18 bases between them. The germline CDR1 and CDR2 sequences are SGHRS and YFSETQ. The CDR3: CASSLAVSVRTTYNEQFF. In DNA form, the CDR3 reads TGCGCCAGCAGCTTGGCTGTGTCGGTCCGGACTACCTACAATGAGCAGTTCTTC.

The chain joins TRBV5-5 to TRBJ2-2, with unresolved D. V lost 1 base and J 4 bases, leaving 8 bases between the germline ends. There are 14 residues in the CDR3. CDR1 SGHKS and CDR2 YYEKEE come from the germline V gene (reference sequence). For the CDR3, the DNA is TGTGCCAGCAGCTTGAACGCAGTCACCGGGGAGCTGTTTTTT. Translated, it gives CASSLNAVTGELFF. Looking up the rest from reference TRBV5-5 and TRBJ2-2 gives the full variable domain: DAGVTQSPTHLIKTRGQQVTLRCSPISGHKSVSWYQQVLGQGPQFIFQYYEKEERGRGNFPDRFSARQFPNYSSELNVNALLLGDSALYLCASSLNAVTGELFFGEGSRLTVL.